These T cell receptor beta chains were read from a single sample in a study of shared clonotypes between healthy human individuals. Data came from immunoSEQ multiplex PCR; TCRdb stores just in-frame clones and leaves some out. The sample lists around 1.6 million clones, 95% to 99% seen once, with approximately 0.45% in the top ten. Sequencing was performed on naive CD4+ T cells sorted from blood. The receptors here all came from a man younger than 45 in good health. CDR3s include the opening cysteine and the closing phenylalanine or tryptophan. A D gene is named only where the DNA matches it firmly. Not all rows give a size; the values are once, few, many and, for expanded clones, a class.

TRBV9,TRBJ1-4,TRBD1,NA,TGTGCCAGCAGCGCTGGACAGGGGGCAACTAATGAAAAACTGTTTTTT,CASSAGQGATNEKLFF
TRBV5-4,TRBJ2-2,NA,NA,TGTGCCAGCAGCAAACTCGGTGGCACAGCAGCGAACACCGGGGAGCTGTTTTTT,CASSKLGGTAANTGELFF
TRBV5-4,TRBJ2-2,NA,NA,TGTGCCAGCCTCAGGGCGGCTGGGGGTGTTGGCGGGGAGCTGTTTTTT,CASLRAAGGVGGELFF
TRBV7-6,TRBJ2-6,NA,NA,TGTGCCAGCAGCTTAGCAAAAAAAGACCTCCTCAGCTCTGGGGCCAACGTCCTGACTTTC,CASSLAKKDLLSSGANVLTF
TRBV5-1,TRBJ2-7,NA,NA,TGCGCCAGCAGCCCGGCGGGTTTCGGGGACTACGAGCAGTACTTC,CASSPAGFGDYEQYF
TRBV7-9,TRBJ1-5,NA,NA,TGTGCCAGCAGCTCAAGGTTTGAGGATCAGCCCCAGCATTTT,CASSSRFEDQPQHF
TRBV28,TRBJ2-5,TRBD1,NA,TGTGCCAGCAGCCGGGGGGCGGGACAGGGGGACCAAGAGACCCAGTACTTC,CASSRGAGQGDQETQYF
TRBV9,TRBJ2-7,NA,NA,TGTGCCAGCAGCGGCTTACAGGGTGAGCAGTACTTC,CASSGLQGEQYF
TRBV28,TRBJ2-6,NA,NA,TGTGCCAGCCGTCACTCTGGGGCCAACGTCCTGACTTTC,CASRHSGANVLTF
TRBV2,TRBJ2-5,NA,NA,TGTGCCAGCAGTGAGGTCCGCCTCCCGCGGGAGACCCAGTACTTC,CASSEVRLPRETQYF
TRBV6-1,TRBJ1-5,NA,NA,TGTGCCAGCATCCCCGGGAGCAATCAGCCCCAGCATTTT,CASIPGSNQPQHF
TRBV7-9,TRBJ2-7,NA,NA,TGTGCCAGCAGCCAGAATCTAGCACGCGGCGAGCAGTACTTC,CASSQNLARGEQYF
TRBV4-3,TRBJ2-6,NA,NA,TGCGCCAGCAGCCAAGAATGGGTCAGGTCGTATGGGGCCAACGTCCTGACTTTC,CASSQEWVRSYGANVLTF
TRBV18,TRBJ2-1,TRBD2,NA,TGTGCCAGCTCACCACTGACTAGCGGGATGGAAGGCAATGAGCAGTTCTTC,CASSPLTSGMEGNEQFF
TRBV11-2,TRBJ1-2,NA,NA,TGTGCCAGCAGCTTAGATGGCACAGCGTATGGCTACACCTTC,CASSLDGTAYGYTF
TRBV15,TRBJ1-4,NA,NA,TGTGCCACCAGCAGAGATAGGAGGGAAAAACTGTTTTTT,CATSRDRREKLFF
TRBV15,TRBJ1-5,NA,NA,TGTGCCACCAGCAGAGATCATAGCAATCAGCCCCAGCATTTT,CATSRDHSNQPQHF
TRBV7-8,TRBJ1-4,NA,NA,TGTGCCAGCAGCTTAGGCTCCGCGGGGCGTGAAAAACTGTTTTTT,CASSLGSAGREKLFF
TRBV6-4,TRBJ2-2,NA,NA,TGTGCCAGCAGTGACGGGGGATTCACCGGGGAGCTGTTTTTT,CASSDGGFTGELFF
TRBV28,TRBJ2-7,NA,NA,TGTGCCAGCAGCACCGGGGGAAAGCAGTACTTC,CASSTGGKQYF
TRBV5-4,TRBJ2-4,NA,NA,TGTGCCAGCAGCTTGGGTGGGGGGCGAGGGGCTAGCCACATTCAGTACTTC,CASSLGGGRGASHIQYF
TRBV9,TRBJ1-5,NA,few,TGTGCCAGCAGCGTAGGGAGCAATCAGCCCCAGCATTTT,CASSVGSNQPQHF
TRBV5-1,TRBJ2-5,TRBD2,NA,TGCGCCAGCAGCTTCGGACACGGGACTAGCCAAGAGACCCAGTACTTC,CASSFGHGTSQETQYF
TRBV25-1,TRBJ2-2,NA,NA,TGTGCCAGCAGTGTCGGGAGCAGCGCCGGGGAGCTGTTTTTT,CASSVGSSAGELFF
TRBV9,TRBJ2-2,TRBD2,NA,TGTGCCAGCAGCCCTCTAGCGGGAGTTGGCGTAAGCGGGGAGCTGTTTTTT,CASSPLAGVGVSGELFF
TRBV9,TRBJ2-1,NA,NA,TGTGCCAGCAGCGTAGTATCCGGTGGCCCCTACAATGAGCAGTTCTTC,CASSVVSGGPYNEQFF
TRBV18,TRBJ2-3,TRBD1,NA,TGTGCCAGCTCACTGATACAGGGGTCTCCTAGCACAGATACGCAGTATTTT,CASSLIQGSPSTDTQYF
TRBV5-1,TRBJ2-1,NA,NA,TGCGCCAGCAGCGAGACTGCTAATGAGCAGTTCTTC,CASSETANEQFF
TRBV28,TRBJ2-5,NA,NA,TGTGCCAGCAGTTTAAGTCTAGTGGGAGAGACCCAGTACTTC,CASSLSLVGETQYF
TRBV7-9,TRBJ1-2,NA,NA,TGTGCCAGCAGCTCGACGTTGAGGGGGATGAACTATGGCTACACCTTC,CASSSTLRGMNYGYTF
TRBV6-1,TRBJ2-3,TRBD2,NA,TGTGCCAGCTTGACTAGCGGGTCAGATACGCAGTATTTT,CASLTSGSDTQYF
TRBV18,TRBJ2-1,NA,NA,TGTGCCAGCTCTTCCTGGGGTGAGCAGTTCTTC,CASSSWGEQFF
TRBV4-1,TRBJ2-7,NA,NA,TGCGCCAGCAGCCAACCGGGGAGGGACAGGCGGTACGAGCAGTACTTC,CASSQPGRDRRYEQYF
TRBV4-2,TRBJ2-3,TRBD2,NA,TGTGCCAGCAGCCAAGTAAGCGGGATCACAGATACGCAGTATTTT,CASSQVSGITDTQYF
TRBV18,TRBJ1-1,TRBD1,NA,TGTGCCAGCTCGTTCAGGGGGCTGAACACTGAAGCTTTCTTT,CASSFRGLNTEAFF
TRBV18,TRBJ1-1,TRBD1,NA,TGTGCCAGCTCACCTTCGACAGGGGGCCAGTCTGAAGCTTTCTTT,CASSPSTGGQSEAFF
TRBV5-1,TRBJ2-5,NA,NA,TGCGCCAGCAGCGTGGACAGCCAAGAGACCCAGTACTTC,CASSVDSQETQYF
TRBV27,TRBJ2-1,TRBD1,NA,TGTGCCAGCAGTATGGACAGGTTCTCCTACAATGAGCAGTTCTTC,CASSMDRFSYNEQFF